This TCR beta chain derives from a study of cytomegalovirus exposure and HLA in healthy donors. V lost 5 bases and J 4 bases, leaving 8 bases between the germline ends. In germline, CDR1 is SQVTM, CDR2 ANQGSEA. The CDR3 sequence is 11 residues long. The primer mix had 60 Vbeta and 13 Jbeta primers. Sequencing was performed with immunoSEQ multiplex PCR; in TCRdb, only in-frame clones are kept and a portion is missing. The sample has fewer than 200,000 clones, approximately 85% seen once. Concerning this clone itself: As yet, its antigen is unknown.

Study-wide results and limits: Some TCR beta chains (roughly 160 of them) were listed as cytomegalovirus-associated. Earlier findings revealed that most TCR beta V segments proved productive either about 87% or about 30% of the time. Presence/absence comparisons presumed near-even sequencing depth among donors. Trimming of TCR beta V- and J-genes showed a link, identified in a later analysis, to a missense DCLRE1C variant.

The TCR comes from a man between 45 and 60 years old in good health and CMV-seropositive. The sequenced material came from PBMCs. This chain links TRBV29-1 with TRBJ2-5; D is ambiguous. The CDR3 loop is CSVNPGETQYF. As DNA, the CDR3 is TGCAGCGTTAACCCGGGAGAGACCCAGTACTTC.